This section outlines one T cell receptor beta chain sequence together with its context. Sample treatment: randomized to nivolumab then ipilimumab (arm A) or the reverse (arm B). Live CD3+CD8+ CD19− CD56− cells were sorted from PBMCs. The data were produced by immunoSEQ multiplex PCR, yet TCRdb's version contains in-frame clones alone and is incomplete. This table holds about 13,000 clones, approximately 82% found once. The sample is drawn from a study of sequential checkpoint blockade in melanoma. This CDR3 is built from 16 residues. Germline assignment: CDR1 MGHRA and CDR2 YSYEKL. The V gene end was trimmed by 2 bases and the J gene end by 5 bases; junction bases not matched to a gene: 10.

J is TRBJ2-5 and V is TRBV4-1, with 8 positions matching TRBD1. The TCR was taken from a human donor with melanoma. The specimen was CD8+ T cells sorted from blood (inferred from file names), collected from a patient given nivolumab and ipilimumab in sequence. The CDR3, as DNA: TGCGCCAGCAGCCAATCCTGGACAGGGCTAGGGGAGACCCAGTACTTC. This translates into CASSQSWTGLGETQYF.